One sample yielded the 3 T cell receptor beta chains listed below, sequenced in a study of blood T cell repertoires in COVID-19. Method: immunoSEQ multiplex PCR; TCRdb's copy keeps in-frame clones and lacks some. The sample shows 200,000 to 300,000 clones, about 80% of them seen only once. The material sequenced was peripheral blood. The receptors here all came from a woman older than 75 with acute or convalescent COVID-19.

The V gene is TRBV6-5, the J gene TRBJ2-1; a possible D gene is TRBD2 (5 bases). This CDR3 has 15 residues. Germline CDR1 MNHEY, CDR2 SVGAGI. V lost 11 bases and J 8 bases, leaving 25 bases between the germline ends. This CDR3 is CAGSGIKPPGDEQFF. The CDR3 DNA sequence: TGTGCCGGTTCGGGGATAAAACCCCCCGGCGATGAGCAGTTCTTC.

Concerning this clone itself: A read error may account for a junction end that differs from germline. This chain joins TRBV7-6 and TRBJ1-3, with D unclear. Germline lookup yields CDR1 SGHVS and CDR2 FNYEAQ. This CDR3 has 15 amino acids. The DNA of the CDR3 is TGTGCCAGCAGCTCCGGACCGAGCGGTGGATACACCATATATTTT. Residues: CASSSGPSGGYTIYF.

The chain uses TRBV7-9 and TRBJ2-5; 9 positions agree with TRBD1. The CDR3 has 15 amino acids. The V gene's germline CDR1 is SEHNR and CDR2 FQNEAQ (reference sequence). After removal of 7 bases from V and 2 bases from J, the junction contained 8 bases not matched to a gene. The CDR3 DNA follows: TGTGCCAGCACCCAGGGGGACAGGGTTCAAGAGACCCAGTACTTC. Protein product: CASTQGDRVQETQYF. The whole variable domain, remainder taken from reference TRBV7-9 and TRBJ2-5, is DTGVSQNPRHKITKRGQNVTFRCDPISEHNRLYWYRQTLGQGPEFLTYFQNEAQLEKSRLLSDRFSAERPKGSFSTLEIQRTEQGDSAMYLCASTQGDRVQETQYFGPGTRLLVL.